Below, 3 T cell receptor beta chains from the same sample are listed, as sequenced in a study of beta chain features in type 1 diabetes. Sequencing targeted expressed TCRB transcripts, as all isolated RNA had been reverse transcribed. TCRdb's table, derived via immunoSEQ multiplex PCR, lists solely in-frame clones and lacks some. The sample has 90,000 to 110,000 clones, less than 40% seen once; the top ten hold approximately 0.065%. The sequenced sample was stem cell memory CD4+ T cells from blood. The receptors derive from a woman between 18 and 30 years old in good health.

The table lists this clone with a few counts. This chain connects TRBV30 to TRBJ1-1; D ambiguous. CDR3 length: 13 residues. V was cut by 1 base and J by 4 bases, with 10 bases left in between. The germline V gene encodes CDR1 GTSNPN and CDR2 SVGIG (reference sequence). CDR3 sequence reads: CAWSGQEGTEAFF. The CDR3, as DNA: TGTGCCTGGAGTGGGCAGGAGGGCACTGAAGCTTTCTTT.

This clone was recorded only once. The chain combines TRBV30 with TRBJ2-7, with 8 bases identical to TRBD2. V lost 3 bases to trimming and J lost 2 bases; unmatched junction nucleotides: 15. Germline CDR1 GTSNPN, CDR2 SVGIG (reference sequence). The CDR3 runs 17 residues. CDR3 residues: CAWSSPSLAGRAYEQYF. Written as DNA, the CDR3 is TGTGCCTGGAGCTCGCCCTCTCTAGCCGGGAGGGCCTACGAGCAGTACTTC.

This clone has just one count. The V call is TRBV28, the J call TRBJ2-5; 8 nucleotides align to TRBD1. In germline, CDR1 is MDHEN, CDR2 SYDVKM. The ends lost 6 bases at V and 3 bases at J; junction bases unmatched: 12. This CDR3 comprises 16 residues. The CDR3 protein is CASRPRGPFAKETQYF. The CDR3 region has the DNA TGTGCCAGCAGACCCAGGGGGCCCTTCGCCAAAGAGACCCAGTACTTC.